These 26 T cell receptor beta chains originate from one sample sequenced in a study of T cell responses to AZD1222 COVID-19 vaccine. Sequencing used immunoSEQ multiplex PCR; TCRdb keeps in-frame clones, though not all of them. Of more than 110,000 clones in the sample, about nine tenths were seen once. The sample in question was peripheral blood, obtained 28 days after the second AZD1222 dose. These receptors were obtained from an adult who received the AZD1222 COVID-19 vaccine.

The chain joins TRBV28 to TRBJ1-5, with TRBD1 matching 10 bases. V trimming: 5 bases; J trimming: 6 bases; junction bases outside the gene matches: 4. This CDR3 has 14 amino acids. The germline V gene encodes CDR1 MDHEN and CDR2 SYDVKM. CDR3 residues: CASSLWDRGQPQHF. DNA for the CDR3: TGTGCCAGCAGTCTTTGGGACAGGGGTCAGCCCCAGCATTTT. Together with reference TRBV28 and TRBJ1-5, the CDR3 gives the full variable domain: DVKVTQSSRYLVKRTGEKVFLECVQDMDHENMFWYRQDPGLGLRLIYFSYDVKMKEKGDIPEGYSVSREKKERFSLILESASTNQTSMYLCASSLWDRGQPQHFGDGTRLSIL.

V usage is TRBV28 and J usage is TRBJ1-5, with D possibly being TRBD1 (5 bases). V gave up 5 bases and J gave up 5 bases, with 13 bases separating them. Germline V CDR1 and CDR2: MDHEN, SYDVKM. The CDR3 has 14 residues. The CDR3 sequence: CASSPTWGDQPQHF. The CDR3 DNA follows: TGTGCCAGCAGTCCTACGTGGGGGGATCAGCCCCAGCATTTT.

J is TRBJ2-7 and V is TRBV12-5, with 10 bases fitting TRBD1. The V segment lost 5 bases and the J segment 3 bases; nucleotides outside the gene matches: 7. Germline CDR1 and CDR2: LGHNT and FRNRAP. The CDR3 has 15 residues. The CDR3 DNA follows: TGTGCTAGTGGTACGGGACAGGGGTTGATCTACGAGCAGTACTTC. This gives the protein CASGTGQGLIYEQYF.

The rearrangement links TRBV10-2 to TRBJ1-1; 9 bases align to TRBD1. Looked up from germline, CDR1 is WSHSY and CDR2 is SAAADI. CDR3 length equals 15 residues. Trimming removed 6 bases from V and 6 bases from J; junction bases left unmatched: 11. This CDR3 reads CASSPTDRGRAEAFF. The CDR3 DNA is TGCGCCAGCAGCCCCACGGACAGGGGAAGGGCTGAAGCTTTCTTT.

The DNA for the CDR3 is TGCGCCAGCAGCCAAGATCACAGGGCTGGTGAAGCTTTCTTT. Protein sequence: CASSQDHRAGEAFF. This rearrangement joins TRBV4-3 to TRBJ1-1, with a weak D call TRBD1 (6 bases). Germline V gives CDR1 LGHNA, CDR2 YSLEER. The CDR3 covers 14 residues. V was shortened by 0 bases and J by 7 bases, with 12 bases between the two germline ends.

The table lists this clone with a count of one. V and J are TRBV28 and TRBJ2-1; 13 bases are shared with TRBD2. The J segment lost 3 bases and the V segment lost 2 bases, leaving 1 base of the junction unmatched. Germline V gives CDR1 MDHEN, CDR2 SYDVKM. This CDR3 contains 16 residues. In nucleotides, the CDR3 is TGTGCCAGCAGTTTAGGGACTAGCGGGAACTACAATGAGCAGTTCTTC. This gives the protein CASSLGTSGNYNEQFF.

J is TRBJ2-3 and V is TRBV24-1, with D tentatively TRBD1 (6 bases). V was cut by 3 bases and J by 7 bases, with 16 bases left in between. The germline CDR1 and CDR2 sequences are KGHDR and SFDVKD. CDR3 length equals 15 residues. CDR3 nucleotide sequence: TGTGCCACCAGTGATCCCGGACAGCGTCCGAATACGCAGTATTTT. Protein: CATSDPGQRPNTQYF.

This clone was recorded once. This chain joins TRBV7-9 and TRBJ2-7; 7 bases align to TRBD2. Germline CDR1 SEHNR, CDR2 FQNEAQ (reference sequence). The CDR3 consists of 14 residues. V trimming: 3 bases; J trimming: 4 bases; junction bases outside the gene matches: 6. Here the CDR3 DNA reads TGTGCCAGCAGCTTTGGCGGGAGAAAGTACGAGCAGTACTTC. Amino acids: CASSFGGRKYEQYF.

The rearrangement joins TRBV6-6 to TRBJ1-1; D gene ambiguous. This CDR3 region has 12 residues. V was cut by 7 bases and J by 10 bases, with 16 bases left in between. Germline V gene sequence: CDR1 MNHNY, CDR2 SVGAGI (reference sequence). Here the CDR3 reads CASTPGAEGAFF. CDR3 coding DNA: TGTGCCAGCACTCCGGGAGCCGAGGGAGCTTTCTTT.

The CDR3 loop reads CASSGPQGFLGGYTF. In nucleotides, the CDR3 is TGTGCCAGCAGCGGCCCACAGGGGTTTTTAGGTGGCTACACCTTC. The chain employs TRBV7-9 and TRBJ1-2; 7 nucleotides agree with TRBD1. Germline V gene data show CDR1 as SEHNR and CDR2 as FQNEAQ (reference sequence). The V and J ends lost 5 bases and 7 bases, in that order; junction bases with no gene match: 13. This CDR3 region has 15 residues.

This chain joins TRBV6-5 and TRBJ1-1; D gene ambiguous. Trimming stripped 6 bases from V and 2 bases from J, with 16 bases between. From germline, CDR1 is MNHEY and CDR2 SVGAGI. The CDR3 is 15 amino acids. This CDR3 is CASSSGPGANTEAFF. In DNA form, the CDR3 reads TGTGCCAGCAGCTCCGGACCCGGCGCAAACACTGAAGCTTTCTTT.

The rearrangement uses TRBV6-5 and TRBJ1-4; D is perhaps TRBD1 (6 bases). The V and J ends lost 7 bases and 3 bases respectively, with 15 bases between them. Germline CDR1 MNHEY, CDR2 SVGAGI. The CDR3 sequence is 15 residues long. The CDR3 reads CASIGPRGPNEKLFF. The CDR3 nucleotides read TGTGCCAGCATAGGACCCAGGGGACCTAATGAAAAACTGTTTTTT.

The rearrangement joins TRBV3-1 (or the pseudogene TRBV3-2) to TRBJ2-7, with D possibly TRBD2 on 6 matching bases. CDR1 and CDR2 from the germline V gene are LGHDT and YNNKEL (reference sequence). There are 12 residues in the CDR3. Trimming stripped 0 bases from V and 6 bases from J, with 6 bases between. CDR3 residues: CASSQEGGEQYF. For the CDR3, the DNA is TGTGCCAGCAGCCAAGAGGGGGGCGAGCAGTACTTC.

This chain links TRBV25-1 with TRBJ1-4, with D maybe TRBD1 (5 bases). The germline gives CDR1 MGHDK, CDR2 SYGVNS. V lost 4 bases, J lost 4 bases, and 10 bases lay in between. The CDR3 has 14 amino acids. The CDR3 nucleotides read TGTGCCAGCAGTGGGGGACTTAATAATGAAAAACTGTTTTTT. Protein: CASSGGLNNEKLFF.

The chain is built from TRBV9 and TRBJ1-4, with 7 bases identical to TRBD1. CDR3 length: 15 amino acids. CDR1 SGDLS and CDR2 YYNGEE come from the germline V gene. J gave up 2 bases and V 4 bases, and 5 bases lay outside the gene matches. The CDR3 nucleotides are TGTGCCAGCAGCTTGACGACAGGGACTAATGAAAAACTGTTTTTT. It encodes CASSLTTGTNEKLFF.

The chain couples TRBV18 to TRBJ1-5, with no clear D. V was pared by 1 base and J by 2 bases, with 18 bases between. Germline V gene lookup returns CDR1 KGHSH and CDR2 LQKENI. The CDR3 spans 18 residues. CDR3 amino acids: CASSPRDSYRRGNQPQHF. CDR3 DNA sequence: TGTGCCAGCTCACCACGCGACTCCTACCGTAGAGGCAATCAGCCCCAGCATTTT.

The chain joins TRBV28 to TRBJ2-7, with TRBD1 matching 7 bases. The CDR3 is made up of 18 amino acids. Germline CDR1 MDHEN, CDR2 SYDVKM. Germline trimming cut 0 bases from V and 0 bases from J; bases unmatched to any gene: 11. The CDR3 here is CASSLWGRGQSYSYEQYF. For the CDR3, the DNA is TGTGCCAGCAGTTTATGGGGTAGGGGACAGTCGTACTCCTACGAGCAGTACTTC.

The chain couples TRBV10-3 to TRBJ2-2; 12 bases match TRBD1. Germline CDR1 ENHRY, CDR2 SYGVKD. The junction had 8 bases not matched to a gene; V was cut back by 10 bases and J by 5 bases. The CDR3 sequence is 15 residues long. The CDR3 protein is CASEGQGARTGELFF. The CDR3 DNA reads as TGTGCCAGCGAGGGACAGGGGGCGAGGACCGGGGAGCTGTTTTTT.

The chain joins TRBV11-2 to TRBJ2-7; unclear D gene. This CDR3 has 16 residues. The V and J ends lost 5 bases and 2 bases respectively, with 19 bases between them. Germline CDR1 and CDR2: SGHAT and FQNNGV. CDR3 sequence: CASSEVIYYETYEQYF. The CDR3 region has the DNA TGTGCCAGCAGCGAGGTTATTTACTACGAGACCTACGAGCAGTACTTC.

This chain links TRBV5-6 with TRBJ2-5; D is ambiguous. CDR1 is SGHDT, CDR2 YYEEEE, per germline. CDR3 length equals 14 residues. V lost 1 base and J 5 bases, leaving 12 bases between the germline ends. This CDR3 reads CASSLTWVGETQYF. The CDR3 DNA reads TGTGCCAGCAGCTTGACGTGGGTAGGGGAGACCCAGTACTTC.

The chain combines TRBV5-1 with TRBJ1-1; tentative D call: TRBD1 (5 bases). Germline V CDR1 and CDR2: SGHRS, YFSETQ. The CDR3 has 14 residues. Trimming cost V 2 bases and J 1 base, with 9 bases left between them. The CDR3 bases are TGCGCCAGCAGCTTCCGGGACGCGAACACTGAAGCTTTCTTT. Translated, it gives CASSFRDANTEAFF. Variable domain in full (rest from reference TRBV5-1 and TRBJ1-1): KAGVTQTPRYLIKTRGQQVTLSCSPISGHRSVSWYQQTPGQGLQFLFEYFSETQRNKGNFPGRFSGRQFSNSRSEMNVSTLELGDSALYLCASSFRDANTEAFFGQGTRLTVV.

The rearrangement links TRBV2 to TRBJ2-1; 7 nucleotides agree with TRBD2. Trimming at V came to 8 bases and at J to 0 bases, leaving 4 bases not matched to a gene. The CDR3 loop spans 14 amino acids. Germline V CDR1 and CDR2: SNHLY, FYNNEI. CDR3 region: CASGGGNSYNEQFF. In nucleotides, the CDR3 is TGTGCCAGCGGGGGGGGGAACTCCTACAATGAGCAGTTCTTC. Variable domain in full (rest from reference TRBV2 and TRBJ2-1): EPEVTQTPSHQVTQMGQEVILRCVPISNHLYFYWYRQILGQKVEFLVSFYNNEISEKSEIFDDQFSVERPDGSNFTLKIRSTKLEDSAMYFCASGGGNSYNEQFFGPGTRLTVL.

The chain carries TRBV20-1 and TRBJ1-2; D gene ambiguous. The germline CDR1 and CDR2 sequences are DFQATT and SNEGSKA (reference sequence). The CDR3 spans 10 residues. The CDR3 spells CSTVNYGYTF. The CDR3, as DNA: TGCAGCACGGTAAACTATGGCTACACCTTC.

This rearrangement joins TRBV27 to TRBJ2-7; 10 bases align to TRBD1. J lost 2 bases, V lost 5 bases, and 3 bases had no gene match. The CDR3 covers 14 residues. Germline values: CDR1 MNHEY, CDR2 SMNVEV (reference sequence). The CDR3 reads CASSPDRGTYEQYF. The DNA of the CDR3 is TGTGCCAGCAGTCCGGACAGGGGGACCTACGAGCAGTACTTC.

The chain links TRBV18 to TRBJ2-5; 7 positions agree with TRBD2. Germline values: CDR1 KGHSH, CDR2 LQKENI. This CDR3 is 16 amino acids long. V was pared by 4 bases and J by 2 bases, with 10 bases of the junction left unmatched. CDR3 DNA: TGTGCCAGCTCACGGTATCTCCCGGGGGGACAAGAGACCCAGTACTTC. It encodes CASSRYLPGGQETQYF.

V is TRBV5-4 and J is TRBJ1-2, with D uncertain. V dropped 4 bases and J dropped 4 bases, with 8 bases sitting between them. The CDR3 covers 12 residues. CDR1 and CDR2 (germline): SGHNT, YYREEE (reference sequence). The CDR3 nucleotides are TGTGCCAGCAGCGAGTATCGCTATGGCTACACCTTC. Residues: CASSEYRYGYTF.